The T cell receptor (beta chain) described here comes from a study of CD8 T cells in ankylosing spondylitis. Study-wide points: Reportedly, disease-linked clones are significantly enriched in ankylosing spondylitis patients' matched synovial fluid. There was a TCR beta motif, made of several highly homologous variants, that appeared characteristic of ankylosing spondylitis blood.

By share of the sample, this clonotype is medium-sized. Its antigen is not identified. As the method for making TCR beta libraries, quantitative 5'-RACE with molecular barcodes was used. TCRdb called the 5' RACE reads again in MiXCR, with one record for every CDR3 protein. The repertoire holds about 150,000 distinct CDR3 sequences, about 32% seen once, with 4.5% to 6% in the top ten. The germline gives CDR1 ENHRY, CDR2 SYGVKD. This CDR3 region has 14 residues. With 4 bases clipped from V and 5 bases from J, the junction kept 5 bases outside the gene matches. The sequencing sample was made of synovial fluid, either unsorted or a sorted T cell fraction (not recorded which). The rearrangement uses TRBV10-3 and TRBJ2-1; 7 nucleotides agree with TRBD1. This TCR came from a male donor with ankylosing spondylitis. CDR3 sequence reads: CAISAWTGHNEQFF. CDR3 in DNA: TGTGCCATCAGTGCCTGGACAGGACACAATGAGCAGTTCTTC.